This TCR beta chain was identified during a study of blood T cell repertoires in COVID-19. The wider study: Acute-phase and convalescent COVID-19 samples originated in the United States, Italy and Spain. From T cells, B-cell-depleted T cells, or PBMCs came the material, which was cDNA or gDNA.

Only in-frame clones appear in the TCRdb table, and some are missing; sequencing was by immunoSEQ multiplex PCR. This table holds roughly 65,000 clones, around 80% found once. Germline assignment: CDR1 ENHRY and CDR2 SYGVKD. Trimming stripped 7 bases from V and 8 bases from J, with 23 bases between. The CDR3 is 15 amino acids. The rearrangement joins TRBV10-3 to TRBJ1-2; D possibly corresponds to TRBD1 (6 bases). The sequenced sample was peripheral blood. The sequence was collected from a human donor in a cohort sampled during active COVID-19. The CDR3 region is CAINQGVRGARGYTF. The CDR3, as DNA: TGTGCCATCAATCAAGGGGTCCGGGGGGCGCGGGGCTACACCTTC.